This record covers a single T cell receptor (beta chain). The antigen is undetermined. These data come from a study of T-cell reconstitution after alpha-beta-depleted transplantation in children. General study points: The origin of alpha-beta T cells about two months after transplant was reportedly several hundred expanded graft clones. Newly produced T cells mostly accounted for T-cell counts and diversity one year post-transplant. After transplant, high TCRbeta diversity at day 60 in some patients arose from surviving recipient T cells and thymic progenitors.

Construction of the TCRbeta library involved unique molecular identifiers. TCRdb analysed the PCR reads with MiXCR anew, one entry per CDR3 protein. The data contain a few hundred thousand distinct CDR3 sequences, around 27% of them singletons. Germline loops: CDR1 SGHRS, CDR2 YFSETQ. V lost 4 bases and J 4 bases, leaving 13 bases between the germline ends. The CDR3 has 14 amino acids. This chain links TRBV5-1 with TRBJ2-3; possible D gene TRBD2, 7 bases. The sample was PBMCs, taken before TCRalphabeta/CD19-depleted stem cell transplant. The TCR comes from a boy in the first two years of life with Wiskott-Aldrich syndrome, due to receive a stem cell transplant. In nucleotides, the CDR3 is TGCGCCAGCAGCGATGAGGGGGGGGCAGATACGCAGTATTTT. Its protein is CASSDEGGADTQYF.